Included here is one T cell receptor beta chain sequence, with context. The sample comes from a study of cytotoxic CD8 clonotypes in ibrutinib-treated CLL. Turning to the study itself: Following a median around twelve months of treatment, with a range of 6 to 36, response samples were taken.

Germline V gives CDR1 SGHRS, CDR2 YFSETQ. The CDR3 length is 15 residues. V was clipped by 4 bases and J by 2 bases, with 15 bases between them. Using immunoSEQ multiplex PCR, the repertoire was profiled, and TCRdb retains in-frame clones only, with some absent. The table shows 250,000 to 350,000 clones, with less than 85% occurring only once. The source is a human donor with chronic lymphocytic leukemia. This chain connects TRBV5-1 to TRBJ2-5; D gene ambiguous. The sequencing here drew on PBMCs, taken at disease progression, from a patient treated with ibrutinib. The CDR3 region is CASSLRPLGQETQYF. CDR3 coding DNA: TGCGCCAGCAGCCTGAGGCCCTTGGGGCAAGAGACCCAGTACTTC.